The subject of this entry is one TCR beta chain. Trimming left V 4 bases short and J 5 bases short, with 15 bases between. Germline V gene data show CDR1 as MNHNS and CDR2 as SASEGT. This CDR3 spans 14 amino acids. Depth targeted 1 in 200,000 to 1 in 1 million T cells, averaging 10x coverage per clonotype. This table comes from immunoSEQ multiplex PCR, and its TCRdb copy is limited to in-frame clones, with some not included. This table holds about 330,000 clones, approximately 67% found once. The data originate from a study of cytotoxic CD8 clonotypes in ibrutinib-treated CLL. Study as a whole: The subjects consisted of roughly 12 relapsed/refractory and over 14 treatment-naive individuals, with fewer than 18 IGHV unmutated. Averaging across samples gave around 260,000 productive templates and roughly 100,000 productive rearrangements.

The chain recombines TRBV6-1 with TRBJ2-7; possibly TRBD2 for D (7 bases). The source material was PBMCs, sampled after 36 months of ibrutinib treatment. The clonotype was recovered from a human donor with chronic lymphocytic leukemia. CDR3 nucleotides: TGTGCCAGCAGTGGGAGGCGGGGGCGAGACGAGCAGTACTTC. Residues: CASSGRRGRDEQYF.